Listed below are T cell receptor beta chains from one sample, sequenced in a study of T cells in localized non-small cell lung cancer. Profiling relied on immunoSEQ multiplex PCR, and the TCRdb table lists in-frame clones only, not all of them. Here the sample spans some 2,500 clones, more than 25% being singletons. Here the sequenced sample was lung tumor tissue, taken before any cancer treatment. Receptor source: a man aged 40 to 75 with stage II squamous cell lung carcinoma. The CDR3 runs from the conserved cysteine through the conserved F or W. D genes are given only for firm matches. Clone size, where shown, is once, few, many, or a class for clones that have expanded.

j_call v_call clone_size d_call cdr3_nt cdr3_aa
TRBJ2-1 TRBV19 . . TGTGCCAGTAGTATATCCAGCTCCTACAATGAGCAGTTCTTC CASSISSSYNEQFF
TRBJ2-7 TRBV6-1 few . TGTGCCAGCAGTGAAGCGCCAGGGGCGGGAGAGCAGTACTTC CASSEAPGAGEQYF
TRBJ2-7 TRBV30 . TRBD2 TGTGCCTGGAGTGTTGAGCGGGGGGGCTTTTTCTCCTACGAGCAGTACTTC CAWSVERGGFFSYEQYF
TRBJ1-5 TRBV19 . . TGTGCCAGCCGAGGATCTCTAGGCAAGCAGCCCCAGCATTTT CASRGSLGKQPQHF